The 18 T cell receptor beta chains reported below all come from one sample, sequenced in a study of T cell changes during pregnancy in multiple sclerosis. Data came from immunoSEQ multiplex PCR; TCRdb stores just in-frame clones and leaves some out. There are about 38,000 clones in the sample; around nine tenths occur only once, and 6% to 7.5% lies in the top ten. Sequencing was performed on CD8+ T cells from peripheral blood mononuclear cells, taken in the third trimester of pregnancy. The origin of the receptors is a female donor with multiple sclerosis, enrolled in a pregnancy study.

V gene TRBV7-2 combines with J gene TRBJ1-5; D call uncertain. Looked up from germline, CDR1 is SGHTA and CDR2 is FQGNSA. There are 14 residues in the CDR3. V lost 1 base to trimming and J lost 1 base, with 5 bases between them. The CDR3 sequence: CASSLGHSNQPQHF. CDR3 coding DNA: TGTGCCAGCAGCTTAGGACACAGCAATCAGCCCCAGCATTTT.

This clone was observed once. The V call is TRBV2, the J call TRBJ1-4, with 8 nucleotides matching TRBD1. In germline, CDR1 is SNHLY, CDR2 FYNNEI. V gave up 7 bases and J gave up 8 bases; unmatched junction bases: 9. This CDR3 comprises 14 residues. CDR3 bases: TGTGCCAGCACCCTACAGGGGGGTTTAGAAAAACTGTTTTTT. This translates into CASTLQGGLEKLFF. Using reference TRBV2 and TRBJ1-4 for the parts outside the CDR3, the full variable domain is EPEVTQTPSHQVTQMGQEVILRCVPISNHLYFYWYRQILGQKVEFLVSFYNNEISEKSEIFDDQFSVERPDGSNFTLKIRSTKLEDSAMYFCASTLQGGLEKLFFGSGTQLSVL.

The sample holds one count of this clone. This sequence joins TRBV18 and TRBJ1-1, with TRBD1 as a possible D gene (6 bases). V lost 2 bases and J 1 base, leaving 8 bases between the germline ends. Germline CDR1 is KGHSH and CDR2 is LQKENI. The CDR3 contains 14 residues. CDR3 in DNA: TGTGCCAGCTCACCAGGGGGCGGGAACACTGAAGCTTTCTTT. This codes for CASSPGGGNTEAFF. Drawing the rest from reference TRBV18 and TRBJ1-1, the complete variable domain is NAGVMQNPRHLVRRRGQEARLRCSPMKGHSHVYWYRQLPEEGLKFMVYLQKENIIDESGMPKERFSAEFPKEGPSILRIQQVVRGDSAAYFCASSPGGGNTEAFFGQGTRLTVV.

This chain uses TRBV29-1 with TRBJ2-7; maybe TRBD2 (5 bases). V was clipped by 4 bases and J by 2 bases, with 9 bases between them. The CDR3 has 12 residues. Germline CDR1 reads SQVTM; CDR2 reads ANQGSEA. This chain's CDR3 is CSVAGEAYEQYF. The CDR3 DNA reads as TGCAGCGTTGCCGGGGAAGCCTACGAGCAGTACTTC.

V and J are TRBV30 and TRBJ1-2; weak D call: TRBD1 (5 bases). V was cut by 2 bases and J by 3 bases, with 10 bases left in between. CDR1 is GTSNPN, CDR2 SVGIG, per germline (reference sequence). The length of the CDR3 is 13 residues. The CDR3 nucleotides are TGTGCCTGGAGTCCACAGGCTTACTATGGCTACACCTTC. Its translation: CAWSPQAYYGYTF. The full variable domain, with the rest looked up from reference TRBV30 and TRBJ1-2, is SQTIHQWPATLVQPVGSPLSLECTVEGTSNPNLYWYRQAAGRGLQLLFYSVGIGQISSEVPQNLSASRPQDRQFILSSKKLLLSDSGFYLCAWSPQAYYGYTFGSGTRLTVV.

The J gene is TRBJ1-4, the V gene TRBV14; no reliable D call. Germline V gene data show CDR1 as SGHDN and CDR2 as FVKESK. This CDR3 contains 16 residues. V was cut by 2 bases and J by 10 bases, with 20 bases left in between. CDR3: CASSQNSGFEYGKLFF. The CDR3 DNA reads as TGTGCCAGCAGCCAAAACAGCGGATTTGAATATGGAAAACTGTTTTTT.

V and J are TRBV27 and TRBJ1-2; a possible D gene is TRBD1 (5 bases). Germline loops: CDR1 MNHEY, CDR2 SMNVEV (reference sequence). V shed 4 bases and J shed 4 bases, with 16 bases lying between them. The CDR3 covers 15 residues. This CDR3 is CASSSVAGDSYGYTF. For the CDR3, the DNA is TGTGCCAGCAGTTCGGTGGCAGGTGACAGCTATGGCTACACCTTC.

This clone was recorded only once. This chain joins TRBV30 and TRBJ2-7, with 8 bases matching TRBD1. The CDR3 sequence is 14 residues long. Looked up from germline, CDR1 is GTSNPN and CDR2 is SVGIG (reference sequence). After removal of 3 bases from V and 2 bases from J, the junction contained 6 bases not matched to a gene. The CDR3 sequence: CAWSLGTGAYEQYF. Here the CDR3 DNA reads TGTGCCTGGAGCCTCGGGACAGGAGCCTACGAGCAGTACTTC.

The J gene is TRBJ2-7, the V gene TRBV27, with D possibly matching TRBD2 (5 bases). CDR3 length: 14 amino acids. V gave up 3 bases and J gave up 0 bases, with 9 bases separating them. The V gene's germline CDR1 is MNHEY and CDR2 SMNVEV (reference sequence). This chain's CDR3 is CASSFGGFSYEQYF. The CDR3 region has the DNA TGTGCCAGCAGTTTTGGAGGCTTCTCCTACGAGCAGTACTTC.

The CDR3 DNA reads as TGTGCCAGCAGCCAAGGGACTAGCGGTGCAGATACGCAGTATTTT. Translating it yields CASSQGTSGADTQYF. This chain links TRBV4-2 with TRBJ2-3, with 10 positions matching TRBD2. The CDR3 is made up of 15 amino acids. J was trimmed by 4 bases and V by 1 base; bases with no gene match: 2. Germline values: CDR1 LGHNA, CDR2 YNFKEQ.

This chain uses TRBV6-5 with TRBJ1-1; D is undetermined. This CDR3 has 13 residues. The V gene's germline CDR1 is MNHEY and CDR2 SVGAGI. The germline V and J ends were trimmed by 2 bases and 4 bases, with 8 bases remaining between them. CDR3 bases: TGTGCCAGCAGTTACCTGGAGGGCACTGAAGCTTTCTTT. Its protein is CASSYLEGTEAFF.

The V gene is TRBV18, the J gene TRBJ1-4, with TRBD1 matching 7 bases. In germline, CDR1 is KGHSH, CDR2 LQKENI. The CDR3 totals 18 residues. With 3 bases clipped from V and 7 bases from J, the junction kept 17 bases outside the gene matches. The DNA for the CDR3 is TGTGCCAGCTCACCTGCCTCCAGGGGGTATAACGGAGGTGAAAAACTGTTTTTT. It encodes CASSPASRGYNGGEKLFF.

The V and J genes are TRBV4-1 and TRBJ2-7, with TRBD1 matching over 10 bases. Germline CDR1 reads MGHRA; CDR2 reads YSYEKL. The CDR3 length is 15 residues. Germline trimming cut 1 base from V and 2 bases from J; bases unmatched to any gene: 2. CDR3 nucleotide sequence: TGCGCCAGCAGCCAAGGGACAGGGGGTACCTACGAGCAGTACTTC. It is translated as CASSQGTGGTYEQYF.

The chain is built from TRBV30 and TRBJ2-7; TRBD2 matches at 8 bases. The CDR3 is 15 amino acids. The germline CDR1 and CDR2 sequences are GTSNPN and SVGIG (reference sequence). J lost 0 bases, V lost 1 base, and 5 bases had no gene match. The CDR3 loop is CAWSGAGDHSYEQYF. As DNA, the CDR3 is TGTGCCTGGAGTGGAGCGGGGGACCACTCCTACGAGCAGTACTTC.

This clone was observed once. The CDR3 nucleotides are TGTGCCAGCAGTTACCCCCGCGGGGCAGATACGCAGTATTTT. It encodes CASSYPRGADTQYF. The V and J genes are TRBV6-6 and TRBJ2-3, with D tentatively TRBD2 (6 bases). This CDR3 comprises 14 residues. Germline-derived CDR1 and CDR2 are MNHNY and SVGAGI (reference sequence). Trimming removed 2 bases at V and 4 bases at J, with 10 bases between.

The chain combines TRBV4-2 with TRBJ2-7, with 8 bases aligning to TRBD1. The CDR3 covers 17 residues. After removal of 3 bases from V and 0 bases from J, the junction contained 10 bases not matched to a gene. In germline, CDR1 is LGHNA, CDR2 YNFKEQ. The CDR3 region is CASSHRLPGTGSYEQYF. In nucleotides, the CDR3 is TGTGCCAGCAGCCATCGCCTGCCCGGGACAGGCTCCTACGAGCAGTACTTC.

This chain uses TRBV4-1 with TRBJ1-1; D is unclear. In germline, CDR1 is MGHRA, CDR2 YSYEKL. The ends were cut back, 0 bases at V and 0 bases at J, with 11 bases in the middle. The CDR3 has 16 residues. CDR3 region: CASSQDPGILNTEAFF. CDR3 bases: TGCGCCAGCAGCCAAGACCCCGGGATCTTGAACACTGAAGCTTTCTTT.

The chain is built from TRBV13 and TRBJ1-1, with D perhaps matching TRBD1 (6 bases). The CDR3 extends over 14 amino acids. Germline V lookup: CDR1 PRHDT, CDR2 FYEKMQ (reference sequence). Trimming took off 4 bases at V and 2 bases at J, with 11 bases between the two ends. The CDR3 reads CASSSGARNTEAFF. The CDR3 DNA reads TGTGCCAGCAGCTCAGGGGCCCGCAACACTGAAGCTTTCTTT.